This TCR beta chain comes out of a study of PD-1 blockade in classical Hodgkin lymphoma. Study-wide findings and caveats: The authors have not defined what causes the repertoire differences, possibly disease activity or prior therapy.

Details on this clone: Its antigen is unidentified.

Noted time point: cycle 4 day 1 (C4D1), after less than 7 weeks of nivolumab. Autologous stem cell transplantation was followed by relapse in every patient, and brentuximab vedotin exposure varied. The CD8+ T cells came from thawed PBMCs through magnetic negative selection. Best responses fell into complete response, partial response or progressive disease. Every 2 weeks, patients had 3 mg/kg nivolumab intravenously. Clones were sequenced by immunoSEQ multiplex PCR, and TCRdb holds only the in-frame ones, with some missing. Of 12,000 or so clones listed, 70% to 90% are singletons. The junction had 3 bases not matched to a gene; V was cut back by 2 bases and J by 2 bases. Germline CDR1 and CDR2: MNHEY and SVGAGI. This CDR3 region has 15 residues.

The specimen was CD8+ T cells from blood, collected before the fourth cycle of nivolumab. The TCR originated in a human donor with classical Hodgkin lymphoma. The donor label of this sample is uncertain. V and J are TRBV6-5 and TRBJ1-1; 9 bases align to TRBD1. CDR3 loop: CASSYLTGGNTEAFF. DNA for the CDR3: TGTGCCAGCAGTTACCTTACAGGGGGCAACACTGAAGCTTTCTTT.